What follows are 9 T cell receptor beta chains derived from one specimen sequenced in a study of T cells in Graves' hyperthyroidism and ophthalmopathy. What was amplified from RNA transcripts were TCR beta CDR3 regions. First-round RT-PCR of the TCR CDR3 relied on the HTBI primer set. TCRdb reprocessed the multiplex PCR reads via MiXCR and lists one record per CDR3 protein. This table has 500,000 to 550,000 distinct CDR3 sequences, about 20% appearing once. Sequences were obtained from blood. These receptor sequences come from a man aged 35 to 55 with Graves' ophthalmopathy.

The V call is TRBV10-3, the J call TRBJ2-1; TRBD1 matches 10 bases. Germline-derived CDR1 and CDR2 are ENHRY and SYGVKD. CDR3 size: 20 residues. V lost 3 bases to trimming and J lost 0 bases; unmatched junction nucleotides: 14. The DNA of the CDR3 is TGTGCCATCAGTGATCTTTCGGGACAGGGGACCCCGAGCTCCTACAATGAGCAGTTCTTC. Protein: CAISDLSGQGTPSSYNEQFF.

This clonotype was found a few times. CDR3 region: CASSALDSGRFGETQYF. In DNA, the CDR3 is TGTGCCAGTAGCGCACTCGACAGTGGACGGTTCGGTGAGACCCAGTACTTC. The chain couples TRBV19 to TRBJ2-5, with a possible D match to TRBD1 (5 bases). The CDR3 length is 17 residues. In germline, CDR1 is LNHDA, CDR2 SQIVND (reference sequence). V dropped 6 bases and J dropped 5 bases, with 25 bases sitting between them.

J is TRBJ2-1 and V is TRBV6-5; D gene uncertain. Germline V gene lookup returns CDR1 MNHEY and CDR2 SVGAGI. The V gene lost 0 bases and the J gene lost 4 bases, with 10 bases spanning the gap. The CDR3 runs to 15 residues. The CDR3 region is CASSYSMVGYNEQFF. In DNA, the CDR3 is TGTGCCAGCAGTTACTCTATGGTAGGGTACAATGAGCAGTTCTTC.

This clonotype has only a few counts. The V gene is TRBV5-1, the J gene TRBJ2-1, with TRBD2 matching 10 bases. Germline V gene sequence: CDR1 SGHRS, CDR2 YFSETQ. V lost 3 bases and J lost 4; bases outside the gene matches: 13. There are 18 residues in the CDR3. In nucleotides, the CDR3 is TGCGCCAGCAGCTCCGACCGATTGGGGACTAGCGAGTACAATGAGCAGTTCTTC. Its translation is CASSSDRLGTSEYNEQFF.

The rearrangement links TRBV27 to TRBJ2-1, with TRBD2 matching over 9 bases. The CDR3 length is 17 residues. J gave up 4 bases and V 8 bases, and 15 bases lay outside the gene matches. The germline V gene encodes CDR1 MNHEY and CDR2 SMNVEV (reference sequence). The CDR3 nucleotides are TGTGCCAGCGCGGGGGGGATGGGACTAGCCCAATACAATGAGCAGTTCTTC. Its protein is CASAGGMGLAQYNEQFF.

CDR3 sequence: CAWSFGGLGGYTF. The CDR3 coding sequence is TGTGCCTGGAGCTTCGGGGGGCTTGGGGGCTACACCTTC. The chain recombines TRBV30 with TRBJ1-2; D is perhaps TRBD1 (6 bases). Germline CDR1 reads GTSNPN; CDR2 reads SVGIG (reference sequence). This CDR3 is built from 13 residues. V lost 3 bases to trimming and J lost 8 bases, with 16 bases between them.

Many counts were recorded for this clonotype. V is TRBV27 and J is TRBJ2-1; D remains ambiguous. The CDR3 length is 14 residues. Trimming removed 2 bases at V and 0 bases at J, with 5 bases between. The germline V gene has CDR1 MNHEY and CDR2 SMNVEV (reference sequence). In nucleotides, the CDR3 is TGTGCCAGCAGTTTAGGTAACTCCTACAATGAGCAGTTCTTC. It is translated as CASSLGNSYNEQFF.

This clonotype was counted only a few times. This chain links TRBV12-3 or TRBV12-4 with TRBJ2-2, with D perhaps TRBD2 (6 bases). Trimming took off 7 bases at V and 6 bases at J, with 27 bases between the two ends. The CDR3 has 18 amino acids. The CDR3 is CASTPWEVGGAQPGELFF. CDR3 coding DNA: TGTGCCAGCACCCCCTGGGAGGTGGGCGGGGCACAACCCGGGGAGCTGTTTTTT.

This clonotype was detected ten times or more. The chain is built from TRBV3-1 and TRBJ1-1, with 7 bases aligning to TRBD1. Germline lookup yields CDR1 LGHDT and CDR2 YNNKEL (reference sequence). CDR3 size: 12 residues. J lost 11 bases, V lost 4 bases, and 7 bases had no gene match. The CDR3: CASSLTGVGAFF. CDR3 coding DNA: TGTGCCAGCAGCCTTACAGGGGTGGGCGCTTTCTTT.